Following are 5 T cell receptor beta chains from one sample sequenced in a study of spatial heterogeneity in lung cancer. TCRdb redid the calling of the 5' RACE reads with MiXCR, one entry per CDR3 protein. The table includes about 6,900 distinct CDR3 sequences, approximately 12% detected once. Study conclusions and caveats: The study found that expanded intratumoral alpha and beta TCR counts tracked tumor mutation counts.

These receptors have no known antigen. As to time point: sample taken at primary tumor resection. The sample in question was lung tumor tissue, obtained at surgery. These receptor sequences come from a male donor with early-stage non-small cell lung cancer.

In this sample, this clonotype is medium-sized. The junction and the germline gene differ at one end; a read error may be behind it. A library prepared for alpha chains yielded this beta chain as an off-target read; its size is of little meaning. The gene calls are TRBV29-1 and TRBJ2-1, with D perhaps given as TRBD1 or TRBD2 (5 bases each). CDR1 is SQVTM, CDR2 ANQGSEA, per germline. The CDR3 is 13 amino acids. CDR3 DNA: TGCAGCGGTGGGAACAGAGGGGTCAATGAGCATTTCTTC. It encodes CSGGNRGVNEHFF.

This clonotype was counted ten times or more. For a library built for alpha chains, this beta chain is a stray read; little rests on its size. The genes are TRBV7-2 and TRBJ2-5; tentatively, D is TRBD1 (6 bases). V lost 4 bases and J lost 3, with 18 bases in between. Per the germline V gene, CDR1 is SGHTA and CDR2 is FQGNSA. CDR3 length equals 16 residues. The CDR3 sequence: CASSSALGQGEETQYF. CDR3 bases: TGTGCCAGCAGCTCCGCGCTGGGACAAGGGGAAGAGACCCAGTACTTC.

This clonotype was seen repeatedly, ten times or more. This beta chain turned up in a library designed for alpha chains; as an off-target read, its abundance says little. The genes are TRBV30 and TRBJ2-2; no clear D. The CDR3 sequence is 13 residues long. Germline assignment: CDR1 GTSNPN and CDR2 SVGIG (reference sequence). V gave up 4 bases and J gave up 6 bases, with 12 bases separating them. In DNA, the CDR3 is TGTGCCTGGACAGGCTTTTACTCCGGGGAGCTGTTTTTT. Encoded protein: CAWTGFYSGELFF.

Of note for this clonotype: This beta chain is an unintended read in a library built for alpha chains; its size means little. The genes are TRBV14 and TRBJ2-5, with TRBD2 matching 14 bases. The V and J ends lost 1 base and 5 bases, in that order; junction bases with no gene match: 3. Germline V gene sequence: CDR1 SGHDN, CDR2 FVKESK. The CDR3 spans 16 residues. CDR3 sequence (DNA): TGTGCCAGCAGCCAAGGACTAGCGGGAGGGCCCGAGACCCAGTACTTC. It is translated as CASSQGLAGGPETQYF.

The table lists this clonotype with many counts. A library made for alpha chains picked up this beta chain off target, so its size means little. The chain has TRBV6-5 and TRBJ2-7, with 9 bases matching TRBD1. Germline trimming cut 5 bases from V and 3 bases from J; bases unmatched to any gene: 5. Germline-derived CDR1 and CDR2 are MNHEY and SVGAGI. CDR3 length equals 14 residues. CDR3 in DNA: TGTGCCAGCAGTCCCGGGACAGGGATCTACGAGCAGTACTTC. It specifies CASSPGTGIYEQYF.